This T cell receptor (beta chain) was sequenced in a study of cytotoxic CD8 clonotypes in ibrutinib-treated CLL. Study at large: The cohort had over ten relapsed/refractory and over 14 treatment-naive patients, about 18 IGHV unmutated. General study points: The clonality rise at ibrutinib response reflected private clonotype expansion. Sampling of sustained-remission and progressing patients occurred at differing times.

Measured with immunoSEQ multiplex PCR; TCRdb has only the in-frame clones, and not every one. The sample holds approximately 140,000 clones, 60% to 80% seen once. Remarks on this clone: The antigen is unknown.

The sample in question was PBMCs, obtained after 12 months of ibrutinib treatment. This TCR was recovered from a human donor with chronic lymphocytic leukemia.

CDR3 bases: TGTGCCAGCAGCCCCGGTGGACAGGGTTACGAGCAGTACTTC. Translated: CASSPGGQGYEQYF. The chain joins TRBV9 to TRBJ2-7; 8 positions agree with TRBD1. J was trimmed by 4 bases and V by 4 bases; bases with no gene match: 7. Germline V gene lookup returns CDR1 SGDLS and CDR2 YYNGEE. The CDR3 consists of 14 residues.